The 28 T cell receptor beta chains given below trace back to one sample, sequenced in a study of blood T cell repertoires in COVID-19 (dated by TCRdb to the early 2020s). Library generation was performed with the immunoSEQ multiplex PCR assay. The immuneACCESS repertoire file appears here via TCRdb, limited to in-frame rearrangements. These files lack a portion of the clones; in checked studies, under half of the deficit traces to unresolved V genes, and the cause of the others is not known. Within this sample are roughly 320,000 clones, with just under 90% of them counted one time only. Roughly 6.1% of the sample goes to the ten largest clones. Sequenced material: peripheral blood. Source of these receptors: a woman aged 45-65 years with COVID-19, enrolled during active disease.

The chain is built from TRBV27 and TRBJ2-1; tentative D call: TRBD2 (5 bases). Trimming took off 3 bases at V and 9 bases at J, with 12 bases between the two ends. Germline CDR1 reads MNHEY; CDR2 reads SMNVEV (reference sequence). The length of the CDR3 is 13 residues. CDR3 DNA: TGTGCCAGCAGTTTGCCCCTAGCTGGTGAGCAGTTCTTC. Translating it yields CASSLPLAGEQFF.

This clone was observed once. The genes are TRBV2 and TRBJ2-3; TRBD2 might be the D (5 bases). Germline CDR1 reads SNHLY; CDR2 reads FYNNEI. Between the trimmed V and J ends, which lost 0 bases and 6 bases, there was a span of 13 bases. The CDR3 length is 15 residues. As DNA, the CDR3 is TGTGCCAGCAGTGAAGCGCTCTCCCGCGGGGATACGCAGTATTTT. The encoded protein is CASSEALSRGDTQYF.

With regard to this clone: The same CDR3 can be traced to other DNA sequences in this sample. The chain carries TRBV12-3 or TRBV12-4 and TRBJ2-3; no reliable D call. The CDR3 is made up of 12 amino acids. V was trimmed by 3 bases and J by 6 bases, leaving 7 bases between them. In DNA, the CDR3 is TGTGCCAGCAGTTTGATTCGGGATACGCAGTATTTT. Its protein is CASSLIRDTQYF.

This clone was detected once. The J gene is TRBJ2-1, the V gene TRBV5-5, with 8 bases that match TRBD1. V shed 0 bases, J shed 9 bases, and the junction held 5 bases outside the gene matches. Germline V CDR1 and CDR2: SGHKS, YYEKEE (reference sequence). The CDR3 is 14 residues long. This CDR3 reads CASSLGDRGGEQFF. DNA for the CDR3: TGTGCCAGCAGCTTGGGAGACAGGGGCGGTGAGCAGTTCTTC.

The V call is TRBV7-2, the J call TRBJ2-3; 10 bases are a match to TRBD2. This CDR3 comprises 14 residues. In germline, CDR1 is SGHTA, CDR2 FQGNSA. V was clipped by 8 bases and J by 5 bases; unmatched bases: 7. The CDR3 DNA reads TGTGCCAGCCGGAGCGGGAGGGCTAAAGATACGCAGTATTTT. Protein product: CASRSGRAKDTQYF.

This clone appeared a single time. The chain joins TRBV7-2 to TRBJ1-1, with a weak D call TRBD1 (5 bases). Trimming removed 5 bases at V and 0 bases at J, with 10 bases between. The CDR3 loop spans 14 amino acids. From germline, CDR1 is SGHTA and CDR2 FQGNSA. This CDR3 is CASSRDWMNTEAFF. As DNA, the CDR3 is TGTGCCAGCAGCCGGGACTGGATGAACACTGAAGCTTTCTTT.

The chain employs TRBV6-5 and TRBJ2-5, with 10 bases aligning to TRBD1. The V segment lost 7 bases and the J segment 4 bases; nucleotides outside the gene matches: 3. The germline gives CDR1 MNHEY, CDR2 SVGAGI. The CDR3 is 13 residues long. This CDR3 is CASNDRGRETQYF. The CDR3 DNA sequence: TGTGCCAGCAACGACAGGGGGCGAGAGACCCAGTACTTC.

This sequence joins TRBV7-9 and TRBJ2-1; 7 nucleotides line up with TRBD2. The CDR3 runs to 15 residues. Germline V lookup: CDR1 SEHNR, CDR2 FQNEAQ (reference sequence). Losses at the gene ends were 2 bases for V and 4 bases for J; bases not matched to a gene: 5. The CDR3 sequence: CASSLFLAEYNEQFF. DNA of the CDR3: TGTGCCAGCAGCTTATTCCTAGCGGAATACAATGAGCAGTTCTTC.

The CDR3 nucleotides are TGTGCCATCAGTGATGACCGTACTCGACAGGGTCAGCCCCAGCATTTT. Translating gives CAISDDRTRQGQPQHF. The rearrangement links TRBV10-3 to TRBJ1-5, with TRBD1 matching over 7 bases. The CDR3 runs to 16 residues. V gave up 3 bases and J gave up 6 bases; unmatched junction bases: 11. Per the germline V gene, CDR1 is ENHRY and CDR2 is SYGVKD.

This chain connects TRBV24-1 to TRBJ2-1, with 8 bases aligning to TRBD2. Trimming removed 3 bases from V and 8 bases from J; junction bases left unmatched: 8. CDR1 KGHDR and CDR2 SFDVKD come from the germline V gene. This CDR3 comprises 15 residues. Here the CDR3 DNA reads TGTGCCACCAGTGATAACGGGAGGGCCGTCTATGAGCAGTTCTTC. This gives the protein CATSDNGRAVYEQFF.

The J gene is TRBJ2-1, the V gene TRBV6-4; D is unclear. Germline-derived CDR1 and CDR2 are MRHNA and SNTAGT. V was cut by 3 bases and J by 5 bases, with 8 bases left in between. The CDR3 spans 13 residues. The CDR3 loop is CASSEGEDNEQFF. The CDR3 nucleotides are TGTGCCAGCAGTGAAGGTGAGGACAATGAGCAGTTCTTC.

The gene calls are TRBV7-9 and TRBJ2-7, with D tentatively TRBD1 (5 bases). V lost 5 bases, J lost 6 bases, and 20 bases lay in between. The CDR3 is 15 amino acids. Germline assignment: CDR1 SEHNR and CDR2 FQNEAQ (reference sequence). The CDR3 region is CASSHPSRVWAEQYF. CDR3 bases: TGTGCCAGCAGCCACCCGAGCAGGGTTTGGGCCGAGCAGTACTTC.

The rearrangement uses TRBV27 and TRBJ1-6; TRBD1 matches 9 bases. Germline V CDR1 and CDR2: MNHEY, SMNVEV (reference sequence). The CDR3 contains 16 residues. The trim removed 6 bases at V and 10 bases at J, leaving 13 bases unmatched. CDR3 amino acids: CASRKSYRGQWSPLHF. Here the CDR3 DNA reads TGTGCCAGCAGAAAGTCCTACAGGGGGCAATGGTCACCCCTCCACTTT.

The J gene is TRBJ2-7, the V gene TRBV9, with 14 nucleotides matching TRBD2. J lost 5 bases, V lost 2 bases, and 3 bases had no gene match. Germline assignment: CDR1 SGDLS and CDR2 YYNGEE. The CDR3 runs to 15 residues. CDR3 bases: TGTGCCAGCAGCGTCGGGACTAGCGGGAGTCACGAGCAGTACTTC. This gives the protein CASSVGTSGSHEQYF.

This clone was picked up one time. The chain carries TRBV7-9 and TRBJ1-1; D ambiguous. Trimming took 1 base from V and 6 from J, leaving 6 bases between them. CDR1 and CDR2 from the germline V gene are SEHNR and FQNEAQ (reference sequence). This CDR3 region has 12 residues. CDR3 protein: CASSLGRAEAFF. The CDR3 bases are TGTGCCAGCAGCTTAGGTCGAGCTGAAGCTTTCTTT.

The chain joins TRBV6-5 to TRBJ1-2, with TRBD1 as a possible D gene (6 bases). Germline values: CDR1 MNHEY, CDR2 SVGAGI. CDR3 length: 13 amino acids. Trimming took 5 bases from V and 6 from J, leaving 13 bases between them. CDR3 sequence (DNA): TGTGCCAGCAGTCTTACAGGGATCGATGGCTACACCTTC. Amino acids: CASSLTGIDGYTF.

CDR3 sequence (DNA): TGTGCCAGCAGCGAAGGACTAGCAGTTTACAATGAGCAGTTCTTC. It encodes CASSEGLAVYNEQFF. The rearrangement joins TRBV11-1 to TRBJ2-1; 8 bases match TRBD2. Per germline, CDR1 SGHAT and CDR2 FQDESV (reference sequence). Trimming at V came to 5 bases and at J to 4 bases, leaving 7 bases not matched to a gene. CDR3 length: 15 amino acids.

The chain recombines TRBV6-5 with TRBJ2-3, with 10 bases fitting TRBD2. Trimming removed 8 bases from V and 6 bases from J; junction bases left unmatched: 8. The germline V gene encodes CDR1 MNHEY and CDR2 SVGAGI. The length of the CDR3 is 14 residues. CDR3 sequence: CASRFGLAVDTQYF. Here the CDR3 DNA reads TGTGCCAGCCGGTTTGGACTAGCGGTGGATACGCAGTATTTT.

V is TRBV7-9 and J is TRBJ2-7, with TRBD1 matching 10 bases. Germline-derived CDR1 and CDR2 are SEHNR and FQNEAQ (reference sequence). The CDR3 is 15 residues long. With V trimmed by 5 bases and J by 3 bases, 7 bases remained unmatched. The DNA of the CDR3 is TGTGCCAGCAGCCTGTGGACAGGGGGGGTCTACGAGCAGTACTTC. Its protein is CASSLWTGGVYEQYF.

CDR3 sequence reads: CASSLAGGGNYEQYF. The CDR3 DNA follows: TGCGCCAGCAGCTTGGCAGGCGGAGGCAACTACGAGCAGTACTTC. V is TRBV5-1 and J is TRBJ2-7, with TRBD2 as a possible D gene (5 bases). V lost 0 bases and J lost 3, with 13 bases in between. Germline assignment: CDR1 SGHRS and CDR2 YFSETQ. This CDR3 has 15 residues.

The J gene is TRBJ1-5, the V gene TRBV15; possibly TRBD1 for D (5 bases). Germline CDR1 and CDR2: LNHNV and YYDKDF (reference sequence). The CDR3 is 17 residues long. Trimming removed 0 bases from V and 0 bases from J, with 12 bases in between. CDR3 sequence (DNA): TGTGCCACCAGCAGAGATCCCACAGGATATAGCAATCAGCCCCAGCATTTT. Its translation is CATSRDPTGYSNQPQHF.

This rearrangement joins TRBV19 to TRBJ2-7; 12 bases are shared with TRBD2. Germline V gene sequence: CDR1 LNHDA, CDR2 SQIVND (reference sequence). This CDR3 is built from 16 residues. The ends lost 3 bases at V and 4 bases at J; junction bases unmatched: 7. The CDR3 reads CASSIALAGGRYEQYF. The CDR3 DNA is TGTGCCAGTAGTATCGCGCTAGCGGGAGGGAGGTACGAGCAGTACTTC. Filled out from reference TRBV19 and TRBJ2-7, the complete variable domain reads DGGITQSPKYLFRKEGQNVTLSCEQNLNHDAMYWYRQDPGQGLRLIYYSQIVNDFQKGDIAEGYSVSREKKESFPLTVTSAQKNPTAFYLCASSIALAGGRYEQYFGPGTRLTVT.

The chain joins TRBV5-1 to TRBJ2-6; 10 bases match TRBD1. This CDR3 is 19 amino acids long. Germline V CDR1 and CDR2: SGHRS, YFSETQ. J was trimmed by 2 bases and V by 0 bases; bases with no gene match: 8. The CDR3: CASSLGDRGWFTGANVLTF. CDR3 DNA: TGCGCCAGCAGCTTGGGGGACAGGGGATGGTTCACTGGGGCCAACGTCCTGACTTTC.

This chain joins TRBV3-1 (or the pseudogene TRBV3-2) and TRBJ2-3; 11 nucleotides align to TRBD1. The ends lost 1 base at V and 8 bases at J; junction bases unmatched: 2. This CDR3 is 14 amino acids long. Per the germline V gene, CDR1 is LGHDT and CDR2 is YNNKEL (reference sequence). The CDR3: CASSQGGTGGTQYF. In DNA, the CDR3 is TGTGCCAGCAGCCAAGGGGGGACAGGGGGTACGCAGTATTTT.

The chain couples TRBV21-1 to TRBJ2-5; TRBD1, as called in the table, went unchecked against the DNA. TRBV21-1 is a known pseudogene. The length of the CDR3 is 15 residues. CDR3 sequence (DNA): TGTGCCAGCATCTATAGGGACAGGGGCCAAGAGACCCAGTACTTC. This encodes CASIYRDRGQETQYF.

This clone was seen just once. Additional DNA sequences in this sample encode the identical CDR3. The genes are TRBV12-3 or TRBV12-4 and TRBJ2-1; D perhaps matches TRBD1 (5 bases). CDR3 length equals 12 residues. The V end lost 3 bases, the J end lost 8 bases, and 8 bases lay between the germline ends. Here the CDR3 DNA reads TGTGCCAGCAGTTTTAGGGGCGATGAGCAGTTCTTC. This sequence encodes CASSFRGDEQFF.

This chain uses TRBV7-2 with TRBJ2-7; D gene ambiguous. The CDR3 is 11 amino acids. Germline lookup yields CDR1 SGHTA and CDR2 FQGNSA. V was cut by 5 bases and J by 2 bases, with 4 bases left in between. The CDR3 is CASSPAYEQYF. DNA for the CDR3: TGTGCCAGCAGCCCCGCCTACGAGCAGTACTTC.

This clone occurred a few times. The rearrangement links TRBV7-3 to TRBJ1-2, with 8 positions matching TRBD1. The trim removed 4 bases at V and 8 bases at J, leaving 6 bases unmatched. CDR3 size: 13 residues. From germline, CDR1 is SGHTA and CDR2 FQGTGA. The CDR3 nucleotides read TGTGCCAGCAGCTCCCCGGACAGGGCGGGCTACACCTTC. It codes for CASSSPDRAGYTF.